This TCR beta chain was sequenced during a study of beta chain features in type 1 diabetes (dated by TCRdb to the late 2010s). Looking at the study overall: Patients and healthy donors did not differ in mean age, gender distribution, total cell number or subset yield. Across all samples, 107,917,701 sorted cells were examined, and cell number per subset correlated strongly with RNA yield. In the study, recently diagnosed type 1 diabetes patients and matched healthy donors were compared on the TCRB repertoires of their sorted circulating CD4+ T cell subsets. Regulatory and stem cell-like memory subsets were isolated from only 8 patients and roughly 8 healthy donors, whereas naive and central memory subsets came from all 30 or so donors.

The CDR3 holds 16 amino acids from the cysteine to the phenylalanine. CDR3 DNA only is kept here, 48 bases in frame from base 1. From V the trimming removes 3 bases and from J it removes 5 bases, while the gene matches leave 8 bases of the junction unaccounted for. Sequences SGHRS (CDR1) and YFSETQ (CDR2) are obtained from the germline V gene. Study-wide conclusions, independent of this receptor: Shorter templates might have been favored by PCR, but patient and control samples were amplified and corrected together, so both groups would have been affected equally by any skew. Fewer insertions and more nucleotide deletions at VDJ recombination sites were observed in patients with type 1 diabetes, implying thymic rearrangement abnormalities. Naive, central memory and regulatory TCRB repertoires appeared more similar among patients than among healthy donors. In all four CD4+ subsets, TCRB CDR3 length was moderately but significantly shorter in type 1 diabetes patients. Because the HLA sub-analyses included only small numbers of individuals, any influence of HLA type on TCRB rearrangement was left unresolved. Because cDNA rather than genomic DNA was sequenced, highly expressing activated cells could have been over-represented, although no difference in activation and CD3 levels was found between groups.

The entire isolated RNA was reverse transcribed using the High Capacity cDNA Reverse Transcription Kit, and thus expressed TCRB transcripts were sequenced. Naive, central memory and regulatory T cell samples underwent deep immunoSEQ sequencing, averaging around 3.6 million total reads per sample. Sorted cells were lysed in RLT buffer, and RNA was extracted using DNase-treated RNeasy Micro or Mini kits according to cell number. To prevent cross-contamination, each cell subset was processed individually, whereas patient and healthy donor samples were processed jointly. Using the immunoSEQ multiplex PCR, TCRB sequences were amplified from cDNA into 87-bp fragments spanning the CDR3 region. Sequencing of the amplicons was performed on the Illumina HiSeq platform. The authors' analysis ran thus. PCR bias was computationally corrected using synthetic template baselines, reads within Hamming distance 2 were collapsed, and singletons that could not be merged were discarded. Reads were aligned against IMGT to assign V, D and J genes, CDR3 length and insertions or deletions at six rearrangement sites. Within each subset, clonotype counts were normalized to sorted cell number, after which true diversity and Gini coefficients were computed with the tcR R package. The overlap coefficient, calculated on TCRB nucleotide sequences, was used to measure repertoire sharing. Out-of-frame TCRB sequences from naive cells were analyzed to stand in for the pre-selection repertoire. The clones in this table, taken by TCRdb from immuneACCESS, are in-frame only. Not every clone is retained; where verified, under half of the shortfall comes from an unresolved V gene, and the cause of the rest is unknown. The DNA gave D and trimming, while V, J and clone size come from that table. This sample gives 640,000 or so clones in total; about 14% of them show up just once. The ten largest account for roughly 0.04% of the sample.

This clone was observed a few times. The specificity of this receptor is unknown. Per-nucleotide qualities are absent, and no much larger clonotype sits a single base away. Each donor gave one peripheral blood draw, roughly 0.11 L on average, collected into heparinised tubes. Naive, central memory, regulatory and stem cell-like memory CD4+ T cells were sorted on a BD FACSAria II using a panel including CD45RO, CCR7, CD25, CD127, CD95 and CD27. Purity was above 95% for every sorted population. Right away, PBMCs were isolated by Lymphoprep density gradient centrifugation and were stained directly, with no culture step. So that batch effects would be minimized, each experiment stained and sorted samples in pairs, pairing one healthy donor with one patient.

Recombination joined TRBV5-1 with TRBJ1-2; 12 nucleotides in the junction match TRBD1. The clonotype was recovered from a man between 18 and 35 years old with type 1 diabetes. The specimen was naive CD4+ T cells from blood. Explained via the paper, the cell subset or site label denotes: true naive CD4+ T cells. This receptor has the CDR3 CASSWGQGAIPYGYTF. The sequence in DNA is TGCGCCAGCAGCTGGGGACAGGGGGCCATCCCATATGGCTACACCTTC. The CDR3 plus the reference TRBV5-1 and TRBJ1-2 genes for the other parts give the full variable domain: KAGVTQTPRYLIKTRGQQVTLSCSPISGHRSVSWYQQTPGQGLQFLFEYFSETQRNKGNFPGRFSGRQFSNSRSEMNVSTLELGDSALYLCASSWGQGAIPYGYTFGSGTRLTVV.